This T cell receptor beta chain was found in a study of blood T cells in healthy people across ages. CDR1 LGHDT and CDR2 YNNKEL come from the germline V gene (reference sequence). Trimming took off 4 bases at V and 4 bases at J, with 19 bases between the two ends. CDR3 length equals 16 residues. Study results and caveats: Expanded clonotype changes were possibly confounded by unknown donor CMV status.

With a J-beta primer mix and a sample-barcoded 5' primer, a second PCR ran 7 to 11 cycles. The authors tagged each cDNA molecule using a template-switch adaptor with 12 random nucleotides. TCRdb fed the 5' RACE reads into MiXCR, producing one record per CDR3 protein. The profile covers 540,000 or so distinct CDR3 sequences, with 25% to 30% appearing a single time and about a fifth taken by the ten largest. About this clonotype itself: No antigen is known for it.

Peripheral blood was drawn, approximately 10 milliliters per donor. The clonotype originates from an older woman in good health. The chain carries TRBV3-1 and TRBJ1-2, with D maybe TRBD1 (5 bases). Sequenced input: blood. The CDR3 spells CASSPGREWSSYGYTF. CDR3 DNA: TGTGCCAGCAGCCCAGGCAGGGAATGGTCGTCCTATGGCTACACCTTC.